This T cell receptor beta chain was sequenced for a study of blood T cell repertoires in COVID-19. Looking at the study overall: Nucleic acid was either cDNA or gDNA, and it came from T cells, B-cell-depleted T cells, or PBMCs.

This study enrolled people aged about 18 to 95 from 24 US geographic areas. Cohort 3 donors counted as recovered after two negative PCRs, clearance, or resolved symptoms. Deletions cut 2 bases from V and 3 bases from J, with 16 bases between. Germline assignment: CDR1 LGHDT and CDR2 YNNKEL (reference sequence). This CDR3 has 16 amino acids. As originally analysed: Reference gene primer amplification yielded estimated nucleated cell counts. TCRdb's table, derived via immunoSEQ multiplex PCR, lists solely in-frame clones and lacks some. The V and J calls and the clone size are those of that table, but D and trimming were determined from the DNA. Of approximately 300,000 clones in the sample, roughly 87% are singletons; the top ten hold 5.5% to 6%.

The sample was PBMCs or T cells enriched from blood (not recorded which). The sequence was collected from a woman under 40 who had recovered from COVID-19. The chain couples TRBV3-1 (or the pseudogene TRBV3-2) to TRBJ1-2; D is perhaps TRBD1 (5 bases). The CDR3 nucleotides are TGTGCCAGCAGCCAATACTTTGGGGCGCCGGACTATGGCTACACCTTC. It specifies CASSQYFGAPDYGYTF.